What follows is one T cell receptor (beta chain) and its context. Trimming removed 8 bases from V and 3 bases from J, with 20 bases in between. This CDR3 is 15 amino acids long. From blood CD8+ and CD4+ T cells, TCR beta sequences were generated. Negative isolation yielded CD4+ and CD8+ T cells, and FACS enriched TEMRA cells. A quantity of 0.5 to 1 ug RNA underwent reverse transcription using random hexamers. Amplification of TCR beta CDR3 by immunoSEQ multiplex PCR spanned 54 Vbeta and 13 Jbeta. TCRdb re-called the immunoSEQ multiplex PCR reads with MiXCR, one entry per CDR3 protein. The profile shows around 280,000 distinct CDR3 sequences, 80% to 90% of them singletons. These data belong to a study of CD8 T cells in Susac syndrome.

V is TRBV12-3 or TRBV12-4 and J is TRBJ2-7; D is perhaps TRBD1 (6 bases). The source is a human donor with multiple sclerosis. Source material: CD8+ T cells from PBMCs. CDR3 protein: CASAAAGTQDYEQYF. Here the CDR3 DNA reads TGTGCCAGCGCCGCTGCCGGGACACAAGACTACGAGCAGTACTTC.